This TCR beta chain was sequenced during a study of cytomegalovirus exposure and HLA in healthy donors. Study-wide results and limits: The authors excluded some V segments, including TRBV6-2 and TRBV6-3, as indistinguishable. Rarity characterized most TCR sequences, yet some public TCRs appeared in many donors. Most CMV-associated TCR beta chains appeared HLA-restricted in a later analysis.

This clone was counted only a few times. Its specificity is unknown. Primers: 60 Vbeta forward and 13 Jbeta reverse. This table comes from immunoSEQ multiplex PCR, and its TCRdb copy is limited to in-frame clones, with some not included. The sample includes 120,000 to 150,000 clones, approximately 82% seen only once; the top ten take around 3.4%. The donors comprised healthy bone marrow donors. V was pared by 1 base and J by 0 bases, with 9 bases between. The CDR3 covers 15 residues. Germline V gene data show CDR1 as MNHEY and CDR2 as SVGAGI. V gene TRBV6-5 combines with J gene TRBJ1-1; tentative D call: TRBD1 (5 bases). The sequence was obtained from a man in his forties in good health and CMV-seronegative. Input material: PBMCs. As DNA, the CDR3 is TGTGCCAGCAGTTACTGGGGGGAGATGAACACTGAAGCTTTCTTT. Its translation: CASSYWGEMNTEAFF.